This T cell receptor beta chain is from a study of T-cell memory formation after mild COVID-19. Study-wide results and caveats: Some SARS-CoV-2-responding clones were already detected in memory before infection. Whereas later expanders leaned CD4+, clones contracting day 15 to 85 showed a balanced CD4/CD8 makeup.

This clonotype was counted a few times. Antigen: not known. Each CDR3 protein is one row after TCRdb ran MiXCR on the 5' RACE reads. Here the sample spans some 100,000 distinct CDR3 sequences, around 10% being singletons. The V gene's germline CDR1 is SGHAT and CDR2 FQNNGV. Trimming cost V 5 bases and J 5 bases, with 16 bases left between them. The length of the CDR3 is 15 residues. This clonotype was obtained from a man in his late teens or twenties who had mild COVID-19 (a few samples of this study predate the infection). Cell type and time point are not known. Sequenced input: PBMCs or a T cell subset sorted from them (not recorded which). The rearrangement joins TRBV11-2 to TRBJ2-1; D is perhaps TRBD1 (6 bases). CDR3 DNA: TGTGCCAGCAGCCCCTATCCGGACAGCAACAATGAGCAGTTCTTC. Translation: CASSPYPDSNNEQFF.